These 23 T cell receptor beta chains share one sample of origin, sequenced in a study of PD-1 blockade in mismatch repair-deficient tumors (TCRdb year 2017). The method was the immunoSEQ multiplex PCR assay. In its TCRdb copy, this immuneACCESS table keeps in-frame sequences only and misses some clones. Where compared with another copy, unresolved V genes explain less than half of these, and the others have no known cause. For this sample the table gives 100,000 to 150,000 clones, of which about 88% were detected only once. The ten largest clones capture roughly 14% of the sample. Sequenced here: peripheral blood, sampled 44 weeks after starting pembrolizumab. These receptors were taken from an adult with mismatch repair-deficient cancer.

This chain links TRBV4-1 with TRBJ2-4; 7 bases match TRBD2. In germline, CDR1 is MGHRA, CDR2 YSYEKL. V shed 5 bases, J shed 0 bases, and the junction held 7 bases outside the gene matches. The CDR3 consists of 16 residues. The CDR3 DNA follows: TGCGCCAGCAGCAGGCCTAGCGGAGTAGCCAAAAACATTCAGTACTTC. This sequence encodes CASSRPSGVAKNIQYF.

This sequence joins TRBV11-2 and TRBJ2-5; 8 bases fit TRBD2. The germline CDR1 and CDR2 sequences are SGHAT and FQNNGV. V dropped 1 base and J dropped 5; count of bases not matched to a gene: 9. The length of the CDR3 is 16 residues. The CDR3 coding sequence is TGTGCCAGCAGCTTAGCGGAGTCGGGAGGGCGTGAGACCCAGTACTTC. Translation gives CASSLAESGGRETQYF.

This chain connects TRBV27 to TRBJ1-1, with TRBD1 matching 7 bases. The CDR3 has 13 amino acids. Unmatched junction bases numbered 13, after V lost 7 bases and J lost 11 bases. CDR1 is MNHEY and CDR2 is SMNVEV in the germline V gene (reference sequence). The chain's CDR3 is CASTATGARAAFF. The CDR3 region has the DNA TGTGCCAGCACCGCCACAGGGGCGAGGGCCGCTTTCTTT.

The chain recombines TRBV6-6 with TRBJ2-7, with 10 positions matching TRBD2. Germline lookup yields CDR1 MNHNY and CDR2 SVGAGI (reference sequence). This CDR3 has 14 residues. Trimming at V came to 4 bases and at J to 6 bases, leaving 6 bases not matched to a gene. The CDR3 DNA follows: TGTGCCAGCAGTTTACTAGCGGGAAAACGCGAGCAGTACTTC. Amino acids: CASSLLAGKREQYF.

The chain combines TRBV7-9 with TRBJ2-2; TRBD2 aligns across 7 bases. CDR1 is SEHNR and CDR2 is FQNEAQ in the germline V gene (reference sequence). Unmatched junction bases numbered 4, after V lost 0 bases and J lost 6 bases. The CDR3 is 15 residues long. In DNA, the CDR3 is TGTGCCAGCAGCTTAGCGGGAGGGCACGCCGGGGAGCTGTTTTTT. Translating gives CASSLAGGHAGELFF.

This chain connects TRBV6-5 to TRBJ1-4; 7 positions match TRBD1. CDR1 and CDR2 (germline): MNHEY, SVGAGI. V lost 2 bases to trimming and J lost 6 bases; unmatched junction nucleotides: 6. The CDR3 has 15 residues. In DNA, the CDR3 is TGTGCCAGCAGTTACACCGACAGGGACGATGAAAAACTGTTTTTT. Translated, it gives CASSYTDRDDEKLFF.

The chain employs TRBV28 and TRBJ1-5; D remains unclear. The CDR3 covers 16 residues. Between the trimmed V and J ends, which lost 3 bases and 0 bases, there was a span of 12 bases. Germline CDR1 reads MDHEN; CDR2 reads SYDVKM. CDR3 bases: TGTGCCAGCAGTTTCCCCGGACTTTATAGCAATCAGCCCCAGCATTTT. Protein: CASSFPGLYSNQPQHF.

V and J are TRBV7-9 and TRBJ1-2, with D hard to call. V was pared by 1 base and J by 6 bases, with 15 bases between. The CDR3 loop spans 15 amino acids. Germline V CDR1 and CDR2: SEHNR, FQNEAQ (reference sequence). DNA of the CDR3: TGTGCCAGCAGCTTAGATTTCGCAGTGAAGCATGGCTACACCTTC. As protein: CASSLDFAVKHGYTF.

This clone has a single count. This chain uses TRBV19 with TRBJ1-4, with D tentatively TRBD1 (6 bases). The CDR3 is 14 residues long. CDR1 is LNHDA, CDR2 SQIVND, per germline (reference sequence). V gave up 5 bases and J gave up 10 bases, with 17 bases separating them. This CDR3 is CASSPGQTRGKLFF. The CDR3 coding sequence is TGTGCCAGTAGTCCTGGACAGACTCGGGGAAAACTGTTTTTT.

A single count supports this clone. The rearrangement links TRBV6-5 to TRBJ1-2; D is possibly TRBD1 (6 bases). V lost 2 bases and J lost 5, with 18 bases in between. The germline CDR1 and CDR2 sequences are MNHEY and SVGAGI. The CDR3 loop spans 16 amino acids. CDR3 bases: TGTGCCAGCAGTTACATGCCCCAGGGGCGGGGGTATGGCTACACCTTC. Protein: CASSYMPQGRGYGYTF.

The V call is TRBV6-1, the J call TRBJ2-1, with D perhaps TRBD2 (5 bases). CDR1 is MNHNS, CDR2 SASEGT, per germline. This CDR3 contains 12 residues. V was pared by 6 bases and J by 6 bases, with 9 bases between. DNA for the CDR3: TGTGCCAGCAGCCTTACTAGCAATGAGCAGTTCTTC. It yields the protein CASSLTSNEQFF.

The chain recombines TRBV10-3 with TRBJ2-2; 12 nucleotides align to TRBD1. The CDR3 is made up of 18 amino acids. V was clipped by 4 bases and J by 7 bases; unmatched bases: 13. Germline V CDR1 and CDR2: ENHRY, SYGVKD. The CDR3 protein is CAISGAPGQGAPVGELFF. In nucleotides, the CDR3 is TGTGCCATCAGTGGAGCCCCGGGACAGGGGGCGCCTGTCGGGGAGCTGTTTTTT.

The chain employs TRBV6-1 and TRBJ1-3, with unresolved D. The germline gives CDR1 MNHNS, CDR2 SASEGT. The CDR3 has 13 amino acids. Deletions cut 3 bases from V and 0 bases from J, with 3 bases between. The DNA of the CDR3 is TGTGCCAGCAGTGATTTCTCTGGAAACACCATATATTTT. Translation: CASSDFSGNTIYF.

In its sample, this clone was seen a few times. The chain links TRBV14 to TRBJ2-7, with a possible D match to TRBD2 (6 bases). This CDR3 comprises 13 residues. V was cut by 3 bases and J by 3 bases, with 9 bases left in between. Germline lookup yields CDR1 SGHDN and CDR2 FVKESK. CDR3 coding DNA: TGTGCCAGCAGCCAGTTTAGCGGCTACGAGCAGTACTTC. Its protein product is CASSQFSGYEQYF.

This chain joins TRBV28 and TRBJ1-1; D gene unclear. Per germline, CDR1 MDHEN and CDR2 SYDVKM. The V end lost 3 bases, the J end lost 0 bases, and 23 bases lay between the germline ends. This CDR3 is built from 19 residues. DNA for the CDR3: TGTGCCAGCAGTTTCTTTTGGCAGCTCGAGGGATCGGTGAACACTGAAGCTTTCTTT. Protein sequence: CASSFFWQLEGSVNTEAFF.

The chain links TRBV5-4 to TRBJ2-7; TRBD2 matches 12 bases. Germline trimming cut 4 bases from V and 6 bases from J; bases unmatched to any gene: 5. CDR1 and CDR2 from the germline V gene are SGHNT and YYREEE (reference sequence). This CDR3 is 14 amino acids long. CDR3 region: CASSTTSGRREQYF. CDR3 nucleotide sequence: TGTGCCAGCAGCACCACTAGCGGGAGGCGCGAGCAGTACTTC.

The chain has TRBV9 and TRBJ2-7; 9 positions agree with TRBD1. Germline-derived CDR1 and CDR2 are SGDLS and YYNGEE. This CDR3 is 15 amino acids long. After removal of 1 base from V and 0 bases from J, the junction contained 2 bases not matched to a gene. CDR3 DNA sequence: TGTGCCAGCAGCGTAAGGGACAGGGTCTCCTACGAGCAGTACTTC. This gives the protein CASSVRDRVSYEQYF.

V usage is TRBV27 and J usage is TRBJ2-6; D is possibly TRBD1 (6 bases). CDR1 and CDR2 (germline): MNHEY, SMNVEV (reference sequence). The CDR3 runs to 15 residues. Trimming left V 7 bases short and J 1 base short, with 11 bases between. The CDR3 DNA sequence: TGTGCCAGCAAAAACAGGGCATCTGGGGCCAACGTCCTGACTTTC. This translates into CASKNRASGANVLTF.

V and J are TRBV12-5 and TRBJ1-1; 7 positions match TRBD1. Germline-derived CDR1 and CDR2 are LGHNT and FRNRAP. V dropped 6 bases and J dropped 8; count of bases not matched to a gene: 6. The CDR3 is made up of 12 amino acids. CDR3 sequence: CASGDQGGEAFF. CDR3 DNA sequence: TGTGCTAGTGGAGACCAGGGGGGAGAAGCTTTCTTT.

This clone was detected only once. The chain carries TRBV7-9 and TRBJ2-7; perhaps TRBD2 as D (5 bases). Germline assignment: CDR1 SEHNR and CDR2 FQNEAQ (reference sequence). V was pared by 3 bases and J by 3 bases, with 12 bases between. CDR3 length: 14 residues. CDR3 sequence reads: CASSFESRVYEQYF. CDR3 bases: TGTGCCAGCAGCTTTGAATCGAGGGTCTACGAGCAGTACTTC.

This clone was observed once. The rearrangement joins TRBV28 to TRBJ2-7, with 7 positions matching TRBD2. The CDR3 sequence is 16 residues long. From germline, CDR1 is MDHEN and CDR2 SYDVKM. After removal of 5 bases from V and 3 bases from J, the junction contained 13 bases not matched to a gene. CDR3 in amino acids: CASSLVGLAAYYEQYF. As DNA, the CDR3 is TGTGCCAGCAGTCTAGTGGGGCTAGCGGCTTACTACGAGCAGTACTTC.

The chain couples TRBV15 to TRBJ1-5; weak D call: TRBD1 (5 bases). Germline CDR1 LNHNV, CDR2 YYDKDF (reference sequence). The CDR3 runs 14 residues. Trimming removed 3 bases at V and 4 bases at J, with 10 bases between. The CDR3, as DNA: TGTGCCACCAGCAGGTCAGGGTTTAATCAGCCCCAGCATTTT. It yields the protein CATSRSGFNQPQHF.

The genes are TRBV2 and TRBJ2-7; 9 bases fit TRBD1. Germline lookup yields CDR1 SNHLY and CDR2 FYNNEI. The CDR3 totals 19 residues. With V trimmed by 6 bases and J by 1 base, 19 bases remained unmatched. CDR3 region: CASSPTEPPPGTGSYEQYF. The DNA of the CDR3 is TGTGCCAGCAGCCCTACCGAACCCCCCCCTGGGACAGGGTCCTACGAGCAGTACTTC.